This is a list of T cell receptor beta chains from one sample in a study of T-cell reconstitution after alpha-beta-depleted transplantation in children. MiXCR was run by TCRdb on the PCR reads, yielding one entry per CDR3 protein. The sample consists of about 590,000 distinct CDR3 sequences, roughly 13% of them appearing once. The sequenced sample was PBMCs, mostly from graft donor cells, obtained 360 days after TCRalphabeta/CD19-depleted stem cell transplant. Receptors were obtained from a male patient aged 10 to 17 who had a stem cell transplant for acute myeloid leukemia, so the T cells may come from the graft donor. CDR3s include the opening cysteine and the closing phenylalanine or tryptophan. A D gene is named only where the DNA matches it firmly. Not every row has a clone size; where given, it reads once, few, many or a size class.

V gene,clone size,J gene,CDR3 length,D gene,CDR3 DNA,CDR3 protein
TRBV29-1,many,TRBJ2-2,15,TRBD1,TGCAGCGTTGAAGCATTTTCACAGGGGTCCGGGGAGCTGTTTTTT,CSVEAFSQGSGELFF
TRBV7-8,NA,TRBJ1-1,16,NA,TGTGCCAGCAGCCTTTCTCGGACAGCGCCGAACACTGAAGCTTTCTTT,CASSLSRTAPNTEAFF
TRBV7-6,many,TRBJ2-3,15,TRBD2,TGTGCCAGCAGCGCGCGGACTAGCGGGGTGGATACGCAGTATTTT,CASSARTSGVDTQYF
TRBV15,many,TRBJ2-1,15,TRBD2,TGTGCCACCCTTCCGGGGACTAGCGGGAGTAATGAGCAGTTCTTC,CATLPGTSGSNEQFF
TRBV2,NA,TRBJ2-5,15,TRBD1,TGTGCCAGCAGCCAACAGGGGACGTACCAAGAGACCCAGTACTTC,CASSQQGTYQETQYF
TRBV29-1,many,TRBJ2-2,11,NA,TGCAGCGTTGGGGACCCCGGGGAGCTGTTTTTT,CSVGDPGELFF
TRBV5-1,NA,TRBJ2-3,18,TRBD2,TGCGCCAGCAGCTTGCCCCAATTAGCGGGAGCCTACTCAGATACGCAGTATTTT,CASSLPQLAGAYSDTQYF
TRBV28,many,TRBJ2-7,15,TRBD2,TGTGCCAGCACCAAAGGAACTAGCGGGGCCTACGAGCAGTACTTC,CASTKGTSGAYEQYF
TRBV28,NA,TRBJ2-1,18,NA,TGTGCCAGCAGTTCCTCCCCCGGAGGGGGCCACTCCTACAATGAGCAGTTCTTC,CASSSSPGGGHSYNEQFF
TRBV3-1,NA,TRBJ2-1,15,NA,TGTGCCAGCAGACAACGTACAGGCTCCTACAATGAGCAGTTCTTC,CASRQRTGSYNEQFF
TRBV4-3,NA,TRBJ2-3,16,TRBD2,TGCGCCAGCAGCCAAGATAAGCTGCTAGCGGAACGCACGCAGTATTTT,CASSQDKLLAERTQYF
TRBV10-3,NA,TRBJ2-2,16,NA,TGTGCCTCGTCAGGGGCTGAGGAGATAAACACCGGGGAGCTGTTTTTT,CASSGAEEINTGELFF
TRBV2,few,TRBJ2-1,15,TRBD2,TGTGCCAGCAGTGAACAGCTAGCGGACCTTGATAGAAAGTTCTTC,CASSEQLADLDRKFF
TRBV5-1,many,TRBJ2-7,13,NA,TGCGCCAGCAGCTTGGGACTCCAATTGGAGCAGTACTTC,CASSLGLQLEQYF
TRBV14,NA,TRBJ2-1,16,NA,TGTGCCAGCAGCCCCATCACGCGGCCGGCGTACAGTGAGCAGTTCTTC,CASSPITRPAYSEQFF
TRBV20-1,few,TRBJ2-1,12,NA,TGCAGTGCTAGTAGGTCCTACAATGAGCAGTTCTTC,CSASRSYNEQFF
TRBV6-2/TRBV6-3,NA,TRBJ2-3,14,NA,TGTGCCAGCACCGAGGGACTCTCCACAGATACGCAGTATTTT,CASTEGLSTDTQYF
TRBV20-1,NA,TRBJ1-1,11,NA,TGCAGTGTGAGACGGCACACTGAAGCTTTCTTT,CSVRRHTEAFF
TRBV5-1,many,TRBJ2-1,18,NA,TGCGCCAGCAGTTCCTTTCATCAGGCGGTACTCCCCTACAATGAGCAGTTCTTC,CASSSFHQAVLPYNEQFF
TRBV4-3,NA,TRBJ2-2,16,NA,TGCGCCAGCAGCCAAGAGTGGCTGTTCGGGACCGGGGAGCTGTTTTTT,CASSQEWLFGTGELFF
TRBV6-2/TRBV6-3,few,TRBJ2-3,20,TRBD2,TGTGCCAGCATGGTCTTAGGGACTAGCGGTCTACCTACTAGCACAGATACGCAGTATTTT,CASMVLGTSGLPTSTDTQYF
TRBV6-1,NA,TRBJ1-5,17,NA,TGTGCCAGCTCGCACCGGGGTATCCTGCAGGTCAATCAGCCCCAGCATTTT,CASSHRGILQVNQPQHF
TRBV29-1,many,TRBJ2-2,13,TRBD1,TGCAGCGCTGTACAGGGGGCGACCGGGGAGCTGTTTTTT,CSAVQGATGELFF
TRBV18,NA,TRBJ1-4,14,NA,TGTGCCAGCTCCGAGGGAGCAACTAATGAAAAACTGTTTTTT,CASSEGATNEKLFF
TRBV5-6,once,TRBJ2-1,19,TRBD2,TGTGCCAGCAGACGGGTCGGGCTAGCGGGAGGGACCCAATACAATGAGGAGTTCTTC,CASRRVGLAGGTQYNEEFF
TRBV20-1,NA,TRBJ2-5,14,TRBD2,TGCAGTGCGACTCCTAGCGGGAGTATGGAGACCCAGTACTTC,CSATPSGSMETQYF
TRBV19,NA,TRBJ2-5,15,NA,TGTGCCAGTAGTAGACCGGGACGGGCTCAAGAGACCCAGTACTTC,CASSRPGRAQETQYF
TRBV7-3,NA,TRBJ2-2,15,TRBD1,TGTGCCAGCAGCGATGACAGGGGGCGCACCGGGGAGCTGTTTTTT,CASSDDRGRTGELFF
TRBV7-2,NA,TRBJ2-5,15,TRBD2,TGTGCCAGCAGCTTATATAGCGGGACACAAGAGACCCAGTACTTC,CASSLYSGTQETQYF
TRBV2,few,TRBJ2-7,16,TRBD2,TGTGCCAGCAGGAGACTAGCGGGATTGAGCTCCTACGAGCAGTACTTC,CASRRLAGLSSYEQYF
TRBV20-1,NA,TRBJ1-1,15,NA,TGCAGTGCTGTAATACCGGGACGAGAGAACACTGAAGCTTTCTTT,CSAVIPGRENTEAFF
TRBV7-9,NA,TRBJ2-7,16,NA,TGTGCCAGCAGCTTCCCCCTGGACGGAAGCTCCTACGAGCAGTACTTC,CASSFPLDGSSYEQYF
TRBV6-6,many,TRBJ1-3,12,NA,TGTGCCAGCTTCCGGGGGGAAAACACCATATATTTT,CASFRGENTIYF
TRBV6-2/TRBV6-3,NA,TRBJ2-1,14,TRBD1,TGTGCCAGCAATGACAGGGGGCGGGACAATGAGCAGTTCTTC,CASNDRGRDNEQFF
TRBV10-3,many,TRBJ2-1,14,TRBD1,TGTGCCATCAGAGGACAGGGCACCTACAATGAGCAGTTCTTC,CAIRGQGTYNEQFF
TRBV7-3,many,TRBJ2-1,17,NA,TGTGCCAGCAGCTTAAAGGCGGCCGGGGCGGGAAGGAATGAGCAGTTCTTC,CASSLKAAGAGRNEQFF
TRBV4-3,NA,TRBJ2-5,14,NA,TGCGCCAGCAGCCAAGATGGTAATGGAAGGACCCAGTACTTC,CASSQDGNGRTQYF